This T cell receptor beta chain came from a study of siplizumab effects on memory and regulatory T cells. Turning to this clone: Antigen specificity is unknown.

Per sample, 90,000 to 100,000 TCR templates were assayed. The table came from immunoSEQ multiplex PCR; TCRdb's copy has only in-frame clones and leaves some out. The data hold around 100,000 clones, with more than 85% observed a single time. CDR1 is SGHDT and CDR2 is YYEEEE in the germline V gene. The CDR3 loop spans 13 amino acids. V shed 4 bases and J shed 7 bases, with 15 bases lying between them. Findings and limits, study-wide: Whether proliferating Tregs in siplizumab cultures suppress was not functionally confirmed. Among sequences traceable to unstimulated CD4+ memory cells, alloreactive ones were significantly reduced by siplizumab.

The V gene is TRBV5-6, the J gene TRBJ2-7; D ambiguous. Sequencing input: CD4+ T cells sorted from blood. This TCR was sampled from a human donor in good health. The CDR3 nucleotides are TGTGCCAGCAGCCGTACTACCCCCATGGAGCAGTACTTC. Translated: CASSRTTPMEQYF. The complete variable domain, with remaining parts taken from reference TRBV5-6 and TRBJ2-7, reads DAGVTQSPTHLIKTRGQQVTLRCSPKSGHDTVSWYQQALGQGPQFIFQYYEEEERQRGNFPDRFSGHQFPNYSSELNVNALLLGDSALYLCASSRTTPMEQYFGPGTRLTVT.